These T cell receptor beta chains were read from a single sample in a study of cytomegalovirus exposure and HLA in healthy donors. Repertoires were generated with immunoSEQ multiplex PCR, while TCRdb's copy carries only in-frame clones and drops some. Altogether about 63,000 clones are present, approximately 71% being singletons, with the ten largest covering approximately 25%. The sample taken for sequencing was PBMCs. These receptors came from a man aged 50-59 years in good health and CMV-seropositive. CDR3s include the opening cysteine and the closing phenylalanine or tryptophan. The D gene is left open where the match is weak. A row's size may be missing; if present it is once, few, many or a size class.

d_call	clone_size	v_call	j_call	cdr3_aa	cdr3_nt
TRBD2	once	TRBV5-6	TRBJ2-5	CASSSLAGDQETQYF	TGTGCCAGCAGCTCCTTAGCGGGGGACCAAGAGACCCAGTACTTC
NA	NA	TRBV5-6	TRBJ1-5	CASSLGGGINQPQHF	TGTGCCAGCAGCTTGGGTGGGGGGATCAATCAGCCCCAGCATTTT
TRBD1	once	TRBV4-1	TRBJ1-3	CASSQESRGNTIYF	TGCGCCAGCAGCCAAGAGAGCAGGGGGAACACCATATATTTT
TRBD2	NA	TRBV29-1	TRBJ2-5	CSVVTSGQETQYF	TGCAGCGTTGTGACTAGCGGACAAGAGACCCAGTACTTC
NA	NA	TRBV19	TRBJ1-5	CASRSAGNLYSNQPQHF	TGTGCCAGTAGGAGTGCAGGGAACCTGTATAGCAATCAGCCCCAGCATTTT
NA	NA	TRBV4-3	TRBJ1-2	CASSSSLSNYGYTF	TGCGCCAGCAGCTCTTCTCTGTCTAACTATGGCTACACCTTC
NA	NA	TRBV29-1	TRBJ2-5	CSVTTGDF	TGCAGCGTAACGACAGGCGACTTC
TRBD1	once	TRBV29-1	TRBJ2-5	CSVNAGQGETQYF	TGCAGCGTTAACGCGGGACAGGGAGAGACCCAGTACTTC
TRBD1	few	TRBV30	TRBJ1-1	CAWSTGQGRHTEAFF	TGTGCCTGGAGTACTGGACAGGGTAGGCACACTGAAGCTTTCTTT
NA	NA	TRBV7-7	TRBJ2-7	CASSLEEGYEQYF	TGTGCCAGCAGCCTAGAGGAGGGGTACGAGCAGTACTTC
TRBD2	NA	TRBV6-5	TRBJ2-5	CASSYGTSGSLRTQYF	TGTGCCAGCAGTTACGGGACTAGCGGGAGTCTACGGACCCAGTACTTC
NA	NA	TRBV7-5	TRBJ2-3	CARSSPSGGASDTQYF	TGTGCCAGAAGCTCCCCTAGCGGGGGGGCCTCAGATACGCAGTATTTT
TRBD1	NA	TRBV27	TRBJ2-7	CASSPGDRGHPYEQYF	TGTGCCAGCAGCCCCGGGGACAGGGGACACCCCTACGAGCAGTACTTC
NA	NA	TRBV28	TRBJ2-7	CASSLSGIPYEQYF	TGTGCCAGCAGTTTATCCGGGATCCCTTACGAGCAGTACTTC
NA	NA	TRBV30	TRBJ1-1	CAWNIRNTEAFF	TGTGCCTGGAATATCAGAAACACTGAAGCTTTCTTT
NA	NA	TRBV27	TRBJ1-4	CASSFAGAAFNEKLFF	TGTGCCAGCAGTTTCGCAGGGGCAGCCTTTAATGAAAAACTGTTTTTT
NA	NA	TRBV29-1	TRBJ2-5	CSIGLAGTQYF	TGCAGCATAGGGCTGGCGGGGACCCAGTACTTC
NA	NA	TRBV5-1	TRBJ2-5	CASSYGAGETQYF	TGCGCCAGCAGCTATGGTGCGGGGGAGACCCAGTACTTC